The entry that follows covers one T cell receptor beta chain sequence. This sample is part of a study of monozygotic twins with inflammatory bowel disease. The CDR3 has 14 residues. CDR1 is MNHEY and CDR2 is SMNVEV in the germline V gene (reference sequence). The quantity of total RNA per TCR library was roughly 3,800 ng. TCRdb reprocessed the 5' RACE reads and stores each CDR3 protein as one record, lacking DNA. Recorded here are fewer than 450,000 distinct CDR3 sequences; the top ten clones represent approximately 2.8%. This chain links TRBV27 with TRBJ2-7; TCRdb gives TRBD2 as the D gene, but with no DNA this cannot be confirmed. Sequenced material: blood. The receptor was derived from a human donor with ulcerative colitis or Crohn's disease, or a healthy co-twin of an affected twin (not recorded which). The CDR3 sequence is CATSTRDATYEQYF.